A single sample is the source of the 18 T cell receptor beta chains below, sequenced in a study of metastatic and nonmetastatic thyroid tumors. MiXCR was used by TCRdb to re-call the PCR reads. This sample has around 2,500 clones, with 25% found just once. Thyroid surgery took place with no prior treatment in any patient. Material for sequencing was adjacent normal tissue. These receptors all come from a male donor with papillary thyroid cancer or a benign thyroid nodule (not recorded which). Some clones in this sample may be carry-over from other donors' samples.

This chain joins TRBV27 and TRBJ1-1; TRBD1 agrees at 7 bases. The germline V gene encodes CDR1 MNHEY and CDR2 SMNVEV (reference sequence). This CDR3 contains 13 residues. With V trimmed by 6 bases and J by 11 bases, 12 bases remained unmatched. The CDR3: CASRHRDRSDAFF. The CDR3 DNA reads TGTGCCAGCAGACACCGGGACAGATCCGATGCTTTCTTT.

Judged by abundance, this clone is medium-sized. The chain combines TRBV7-9 with TRBJ2-1; D is unclear. Deletions cut 1 base from V and 10 bases from J, with 11 bases between. This CDR3 has 13 amino acids. The germline CDR1 and CDR2 sequences are SEHNR and FQNEAQ (reference sequence). Here the CDR3 reads CASSLVLSGEQFF. CDR3 nucleotide sequence: TGTGCCAGCAGCTTAGTATTGAGTGGGGAGCAGTTCTTC.

About this clone: At one end the junction does not follow the germline gene, possibly because of a read error. V gene TRBV6-5 combines with J gene TRBJ2-2; D gene uncertain. The CDR3 is made up of 17 amino acids. Germline CDR1 MNHEY, CDR2 SVGAGI. This CDR3 reads CVSSYLGAARDTGELFF. The CDR3 DNA follows: TGTGTCAGCAGTTACCTCGGCGCGGCGCGTGACACCGGTGAGCTGTTTTTT.

V and J are TRBV7-9 and TRBJ1-6; no definite D call. This CDR3 comprises 12 residues. The V end lost 1 base, the J end lost 10 bases, and 5 bases lay between the germline ends. CDR1 SEHNR and CDR2 FQNEAQ come from the germline V gene (reference sequence). CDR3 loop: CASSLGESPLHF. The CDR3 DNA sequence: TGTGCCAGCAGCTTAGGGGAATCACCCCTCCACTTT.

The V call is TRBV2, the J call TRBJ2-3; 7 nucleotides agree with TRBD2. Germline CDR1 is SNHLY and CDR2 is FYNNEI. This CDR3 contains 14 residues. Germline trimming cut 7 bases from V and 0 bases from J; bases unmatched to any gene: 4. This CDR3 is CASTPAGSTDTQYF. In DNA form, the CDR3 reads TGTGCCAGCACCCCAGCGGGGAGCACAGATACGCAGTATTTT.

This clone occurred once. CDR3 DNA sequence: TGCAGTGCCCCCACCGGGACAGGGAGGAACACTGAAGCTTTCTTT. Residues: CSAPTGTGRNTEAFF. The chain joins TRBV20-1 to TRBJ1-1; 9 nucleotides align to TRBD1. After removal of 6 bases from V and 1 base from J, the junction contained 9 bases not matched to a gene. Germline lookup yields CDR1 DFQATT and CDR2 SNEGSKA (reference sequence). The CDR3 sequence is 15 residues long.

In this sample, this clone turned up a few times. The chain uses TRBV2 and TRBJ2-2; 10 bases fit TRBD2. CDR1 and CDR2 from the germline V gene are SNHLY and FYNNEI. The length of the CDR3 is 15 residues. The V segment lost 8 bases and the J segment 8 bases; nucleotides outside the gene matches: 11. The CDR3 loop reads CASEGPSGSVGELFF. The CDR3 region has the DNA TGTGCCAGCGAAGGGCCTAGCGGGAGCGTAGGGGAGCTGTTTTTT. Looking up the rest from reference TRBV2 and TRBJ2-2 gives the full variable domain: EPEVTQTPSHQVTQMGQEVILRCVPISNHLYFYWYRQILGQKVEFLVSFYNNEISEKSEIFDDQFSVERPDGSNFTLKIRSTKLEDSAMYFCASEGPSGSVGELFFGEGSRLTVL.

The genes are TRBV12-3 or TRBV12-4 and TRBJ2-7, with D perhaps assigned TRBD1 or TRBD2 (5 bases each). The CDR3 extends over 14 amino acids. Deletions cut 3 bases from V and 3 bases from J, with 12 bases between. The CDR3 DNA sequence: TGTGCCAGCAGTTTGACGACAGAGGGCTACGAGCAGTACTTC. Residues: CASSLTTEGYEQYF.

V is TRBV5-1 and J is TRBJ1-1; TRBD1 matches 8 bases. This CDR3 has 15 residues. Germline values: CDR1 SGHRS, CDR2 YFSETQ. The V gene end was trimmed by 3 bases and the J gene end by 0 bases; junction bases not matched to a gene: 4. The CDR3 is CASSSSQGVNTEAFF. CDR3 bases: TGCGCCAGCAGCTCTTCACAGGGGGTGAACACTGAAGCTTTCTTT. The whole variable domain, remainder taken from reference TRBV5-1 and TRBJ1-1, is KAGVTQTPRYLIKTRGQQVTLSCSPISGHRSVSWYQQTPGQGLQFLFEYFSETQRNKGNFPGRFSGRQFSNSRSEMNVSTLELGDSALYLCASSSSQGVNTEAFFGQGTRLTVV.

The chain carries TRBV7-8 and TRBJ2-3; D possibly corresponds to TRBD2 (6 bases). CDR1 and CDR2 from the germline V gene are SGHVS and FQNEAQ. The CDR3 length is 15 residues. Trimming left V 5 bases short and J 0 bases short, with 12 bases between. CDR3 region: CASSQLAGSTDTQYF. The DNA for the CDR3 is TGTGCCAGCAGCCAATTGGCGGGGAGCACAGATACGCAGTATTTT.

This clone counts as large. The genes are TRBV20-1 and TRBJ1-1, with D possibly matching TRBD1 (6 bases). Trimming left V 5 bases short and J 5 bases short, with 12 bases between. The CDR3 is 12 amino acids. Germline CDR1 is DFQATT and CDR2 is SNEGSKA (reference sequence). The CDR3 DNA is TGCAGTGCTCATCCTCAGGGGACTGAAGCTTTCTTT. Protein product: CSAHPQGTEAFF.

This clone has just a few counts. This chain connects TRBV15 to TRBJ1-5; possible D gene TRBD1, 5 bases. Trimming took off 5 bases at V and 7 bases at J, with 24 bases between the two ends. In germline, CDR1 is LNHNV, CDR2 YYDKDF (reference sequence). The CDR3 spans 17 residues. CDR3 in amino acids: CATSRGRGEGGSQPQHF. The CDR3 bases are TGTGCCACCAGCCGAGGGAGGGGAGAGGGCGGGAGCCAGCCCCAGCATTTT.

This sequence joins TRBV24-1 and TRBJ1-2; D gene unclear. This CDR3 region has 13 residues. Germline lookup yields CDR1 KGHDR and CDR2 SFDVKD. V lost 5 bases, J lost 4 bases, and 10 bases lay in between. The CDR3 DNA is TGTGCCACCAGTGGCGGGTTGGGCTATGGCTACACCTTC. Protein product: CATSGGLGYGYTF.

This clone was seen a handful of times. This chain connects TRBV28 to TRBJ1-1; no definite D call. Germline V CDR1 and CDR2: MDHEN, SYDVKM. The V end was cut by 3 bases, the J end by 7 bases, with 15 bases between. The CDR3 length is 14 residues. The CDR3 DNA sequence: TGTGCCAGCAGTTTTGGGATGGACCGCCTTGAAGCTTTCTTT. It translates to CASSFGMDRLEAFF.

This clone appeared once. The CDR3 DNA follows: TGCGCCAGCAGCCTAGGACAGGGGGTGGACGAGCAGTACTTC. This encodes CASSLGQGVDEQYF. This chain joins TRBV5-1 and TRBJ2-7; 10 bases are a match to TRBD1. The V and J ends lost 4 bases and 5 bases, in that order; junction bases with no gene match: 6. This CDR3 has 14 residues. Looked up from germline, CDR1 is SGHRS and CDR2 is YFSETQ.

The chain recombines TRBV2 with TRBJ2-3, with no clear D. V lost 6 bases and J 5 bases, leaving 6 bases between the germline ends. This CDR3 has 11 amino acids. Germline lookup yields CDR1 SNHLY and CDR2 FYNNEI. This CDR3 is CASSVLDTQYF. The CDR3 DNA reads as TGTGCCAGCAGCGTCCTAGATACGCAGTATTTT.

The chain has TRBV11-1 and TRBJ2-2; 7 nucleotides agree with TRBD2. Germline CDR1 and CDR2: SGHAT and FQDESV (reference sequence). CDR3 size: 16 residues. V lost 4 bases, J lost 6 bases, and 11 bases stayed unmatched. CDR3 sequence (DNA): TGTGCCAGCAGCTCTACTAGCGTCCCGCCCTCCGGGGAGCTGTTTTTT. Translating gives CASSSTSVPPSGELFF.

This sequence joins TRBV6-4 and TRBJ2-7, with TRBD1 as a possible D gene (6 bases). Germline-derived CDR1 and CDR2 are MRHNA and SNTAGT. This CDR3 is built from 16 residues. Trimming shortened V by 3 bases and J by 0 bases, and 15 bases separated the two germline ends. CDR3 sequence reads: CASSEQEQGYSYEQYF. CDR3 nucleotide sequence: TGTGCCAGCAGTGAACAGGAACAGGGCTACTCCTACGAGCAGTACTTC.